Listed below are T cell receptor beta chains from one sample, sequenced in a study of blood T cell repertoires in COVID-19. The repertoire was sequenced with immunoSEQ multiplex PCR; TCRdb's copy has only in-frame clones and lacks some. The table has roughly 260,000 clones, about nine tenths seen once. The sample consisted of peripheral blood. Every receptor here comes from a person between 18 and 30 years old with COVID-19, enrolled during active disease. Each CDR3 is given with its conserved first and last residue. D genes are given only for firm matches. Size is stated for part of the rows, as once, few or many counts, or as a class when the clone is expanded.

clone size,V gene,D gene,J gene,CDR3 protein,CDR3 DNA
-,TRBV5-5,-,TRBJ2-7,CASSRNGGLGGYEQYF,TGTGCCAGCAGCAGAAACGGGGGACTTGGGGGTTACGAGCAGTACTTC
-,TRBV6-5,-,TRBJ2-2,CASRGGGLLTGELFF,TGTGCCAGCAGAGGGGGTGGACTGCTGACCGGGGAGCTGTTTTTT
many,TRBV19,-,TRBJ2-1,CASRREFRSYNEQFF,TGTGCCAGTAGACGGGAGTTCAGATCCTACAATGAGCAGTTCTTC
-,TRBV7-2,TRBD1,TRBJ2-3,CASSWDRGRADTQYF,TGTGCCAGCAGCTGGGACAGGGGGAGAGCAGATACGCAGTATTTT
once,TRBV30,TRBD1,TRBJ1-2,CAWTSTGGYGYTF,TGTGCCTGGACCTCGACAGGGGGGTATGGCTACACCTTC
-,TRBV21-1,-,TRBJ2-3,CASSSLPGLTTDTQYF,TGTGCCAGCAGCTCACTTCCGGGACTTACCACAGATACGCAGTATTTT
-,TRBV25-1,-,TRBJ2-2,CASSASDWYNTGELFF,TGTGCCAGCAGTGCCTCGGACTGGTATAACACCGGGGAGCTGTTTTTT
-,TRBV15,TRBD1,TRBJ2-2,CATSRGQGVAGELFF,TGTGCCACCAGCAGAGGACAGGGGGTTGCCGGGGAGCTGTTTTTT
-,TRBV5-4,-,TRBJ2-5,CASSLFGEQETQYF,TGTGCCAGCAGCTTGTTCGGGGAACAAGAGACCCAGTACTTC
-,TRBV6-5,-,TRBJ2-1,CASGGNYNEQFF,TGTGCCAGCGGGGGGAACTACAATGAGCAGTTCTTC
-,TRBV28,TRBD2,TRBJ2-3,CASSFPPLAGDLVTDTQYF,TGTGCCAGCAGTTTTCCACCCCTAGCGGGAGATTTGGTTACAGATACGCAGTATTTT
-,TRBV13,TRBD2,TRBJ2-7,CASSLGGAGASYEQYF,TGTGCCAGCAGCTTAGGCGGAGCGGGGGCCTCGTACGAGCAGTACTTC
-,TRBV29-1,-,TRBJ2-1,CSGLEGYNEQFF,TGCAGCGGACTGGAGGGTTACAATGAGCAGTTCTTC
-,TRBV6-5,TRBD1,TRBJ1-2,CASSLGQGALNGYTF,TGTGCCAGCAGTTTAGGACAGGGGGCTTTAAATGGCTACACCTTC
once,TRBV5-1,-,TRBJ2-1,CASSLAGGTRGDEQFF,TGCGCCAGCAGCTTGGCAGGCGGAACCAGGGGGGATGAGCAGTTCTTC
-,TRBV12-5,-,TRBJ1-1,CASGLVLQGNTEAFF,TGTGCTAGTGGTTTGGTACTTCAGGGGAACACTGAAGCTTTCTTT
-,TRBV27,TRBD2,TRBJ2-7,CASSRTGTSGSYEQYF,TGTGCCAGCAGCCGTACCGGGACTAGCGGGAGTTACGAGCAGTACTTC
-,TRBV19,-,TRBJ2-3,CASSNRAATSTDTQYF,TGTGCCAGTAGTAATCGAGCGGCCACTAGCACAGATACGCAGTATTTT
-,TRBV4-3,-,TRBJ2-7,CASSQVADNSYEQYF,TGCGCCAGCAGCCAAGTTGCAGATAACTCCTACGAGCAGTACTTC
-,TRBV29-1,-,TRBJ2-2,CSVGPSGVTGELFF,TGCAGCGTTGGTCCCTCAGGGGTCACCGGGGAGCTGTTTTTT
-,TRBV4-2,TRBD2,TRBJ2-3,CASSLGGRSTDTQYF,TGTGCCAGCAGCCTCGGCGGGAGGAGCACAGATACGCAGTATTTT
-,TRBV3-1/TRBV3-2,-,TRBJ2-7,CASSPSGGYEQYF,TGTGCCAGCAGCCCTAGTGGGGGGTACGAGCAGTACTTC
-,TRBV7-3,TRBD2,TRBJ2-1,CASSIPWTSANEQFF,TGTGCCAGCAGCATACCCTGGACTAGCGCGAATGAGCAGTTCTTC
-,TRBV4-3,TRBD1,TRBJ1-3,CASSPTADRDGNTIYF,TGCGCCAGCAGCCCTACCGCGGACAGGGACGGAAACACCATATATTTT
once,TRBV9,TRBD2,TRBJ2-3,CASSVDSWGGRATDTQYF,TGTGCCAGCAGCGTAGATTCTTGGGGCGGGAGGGCCACAGATACGCAGTATTTT
-,TRBV5-4,-,TRBJ2-7,CASSLQGGGPEQYF,TGTGCCAGCAGTTTACAGGGGGGAGGGCCTGAGCAGTACTTC
-,TRBV19,-,TRBJ1-2,CASSGRRPNYGYTF,TGTGCCAGTAGTGGTCGGCGGCCTAACTATGGCTACACCTTC
once,TRBV5-6,TRBD1,TRBJ1-2,CASSQPGQGDYGYTF,TGTGCCAGCAGCCAGCCCGGACAGGGAGACTATGGCTACACCTTC
-,TRBV4-1,-,TRBJ2-2,CASSLHTGDTGELFF,TGCGCCAGCAGCCTGCATACCGGGGACACCGGGGAGCTGTTTTTT
-,TRBV19,-,TRBJ2-1,CASHRGEGDEQFF,TGTGCCAGTCACCGGGGGGAGGGGGATGAGCAGTTCTTC
-,TRBV10-3,TRBD2,TRBJ2-1,CAISGSASGRAWGYNEQFF,TGTGCCATCAGTGGGTCGGCTAGCGGGAGGGCCTGGGGTTACAATGAGCAGTTCTTC
-,TRBV2,-,TRBJ1-4,CASSVDKPATNEKLFF,TGTGCCAGCAGTGTGGACAAACCCGCAACTAATGAAAAACTGTTTTTT
few,TRBV19,-,TRBJ1-1,CASNPWSGRPTEAFF,TGTGCCAGTAACCCATGGTCAGGGAGGCCCACTGAAGCTTTCTTT